A selection of T cell receptor beta chains follows, all from one sample in a study of blood T cell repertoires in COVID-19. Clones were sequenced by immunoSEQ multiplex PCR, and TCRdb holds only the in-frame ones, with some missing. The sample gives 400,000 or so clones, 90% of which show up once; more than 0.55% is in the top ten. The sequencing sample was made of PBMCs or T cells enriched from blood (not recorded which). These receptors were taken from a man between 18 and 35 years old who had recovered from COVID-19. The CDR3 runs from the conserved cysteine through the conserved F or W. A D gene is named only where the DNA matches it firmly. The size entry is marked missing in some rows and otherwise reads once, few, many or a size class.

cdr3_nt | cdr3_aa | d_call | v_call | clone_size | j_call
TGCGCCAGCGGTTCGGGGGGCTTCCAAGAAAAACTGTTTTTT | CASGSGGFQEKLFF | . | TRBV5-1 | . | TRBJ1-4
TGCGCCAGCAGTGAGGGGGACAGGGGGCTCATTCAGCCCCAGCATTTT | CASSEGDRGLIQPQHF | TRBD1 | TRBV10-2 | . | TRBJ1-5
TGCGCCAGCAGTCCTGACAGGGCAGGTGGCTACACCTTC | CASSPDRAGGYTF | TRBD1 | TRBV10-1 | . | TRBJ1-2
TGTGCCAGCAGCTTAGTCGTGGGGTCTAGCGGTGAACATGAGCAGTTCTTC | CASSLVVGSSGEHEQFF | TRBD2 | TRBV11-3 | . | TRBJ2-1
TGCAGCATCCGGACAGGGACTGAAGCTTTCTTT | CSIRTGTEAFF | TRBD1 | TRBV29-1 | . | TRBJ1-1
TGTGCCAGCAGCGATCAGAGGGCCCGCCCAAGAGGGGAGCTGTTTTTT | CASSDQRARPRGELFF | . | TRBV5-6 | . | TRBJ2-2
TGTGCCAGCAGTGAAGTATACTACGAGCAGTACTTC | CASSEVYYEQYF | . | TRBV2 | . | TRBJ2-7
TGTGCCAGCAGCTTGGGCGGGAGGGGCTACAATGAGCAGTTCTTC | CASSLGGRGYNEQFF | TRBD2 | TRBV5-6 | . | TRBJ2-1
TGTGCCAGCAGCCAAGATTACAGTGGCTATGGCTACACCTTC | CASSQDYSGYGYTF | . | TRBV3-1/TRBV3-2 | . | TRBJ1-2
TGTGCCAGCAGCCAAGAGTACAGGGCAGGCAATCAGCCCCAGCATTTT | CASSQEYRAGNQPQHF | . | TRBV4-2 | . | TRBJ1-5
TGTGCCAGCAGCTCCCGGAGTAGCGGGAAAGATACGCAGTATTTT | CASSSRSSGKDTQYF | TRBD2 | TRBV13 | . | TRBJ2-3
TGTGCCAGCCGCCTGAGGAGTGTCTTGGGCACTGAAGCTTTCTTT | CASRLRSVLGTEAFF | . | TRBV28 | . | TRBJ1-1
TGTGCCAGCAGCCAGACGTCGGTGTTAGGGGTAACCACTGAAGCTTTCTTT | CASSQTSVLGVTTEAFF | . | TRBV5-8 | . | TRBJ1-1
TGTGCCAGCAAAGGACACCCGAGCTCCTATAATTCACCCCTCCACTTT | CASKGHPSSYNSPLHF | . | TRBV21-1 | . | TRBJ1-6
TGTGCCAGCAGCTTAGGAGGATCAGTTAATGAAAAACTGTTTTTT | CASSLGGSVNEKLFF | . | TRBV7-6 | . | TRBJ1-4
TGTGCCAGCTCACCACGACCGGGACAAGACTATGGCTACACCTTC | CASSPRPGQDYGYTF | . | TRBV18 | . | TRBJ1-2
TGTGCCAGCAGTCAGAATCAGGGCGTAGGCTATGGCTACACCTTC | CASSQNQGVGYGYTF | . | TRBV28 | . | TRBJ1-2
TGCGCCACTCGTGGGGCTCTTTTGAACACTGAAGCTTTCTTT | CATRGALLNTEAFF | . | TRBV10-2 | . | TRBJ1-1
TGTGCCAGTATGGACAGGGGGTATGGCTACACCTTC | CASMDRGYGYTF | TRBD1 | TRBV19 | . | TRBJ1-2
TGTGCCAGCAGCTCGTATCCATTAGCGGGGTCCCCTCGGAATACGCAGTATTTT | CASSSYPLAGSPRNTQYF | TRBD2 | TRBV5-4 | . | TRBJ2-3
TGCAGCGTAAACAGGGGTCTCCATGAGCAGTTCTTC | CSVNRGLHEQFF | TRBD1 | TRBV29-1 | . | TRBJ2-1
TGTGCCAGCAGTCGGGACAGGGGCGGGAACATTCAGTACTTC | CASSRDRGGNIQYF | TRBD1 | TRBV28 | once | TRBJ2-4
TGTGCCAGCACCCGGACAGGAGTGCATGGCTACACCTTC | CASTRTGVHGYTF | TRBD1 | TRBV14 | . | TRBJ1-2
TGCAGTGCTAGGAAAAGCTATGAAGCTTTCTTT | CSARKSYEAFF | . | TRBV20-1 | . | TRBJ1-1
TGTGCCAGCAGCTCGGTTTTGTTGTGGGAGGACACTGAAGCTTTCTTT | CASSSVLLWEDTEAFF | . | TRBV5-4 | . | TRBJ1-1
TGCGCCAGCAGTATTAGTCGTAGTTCTGGAAACACCATATATTTT | CASSISRSSGNTIYF | . | TRBV10-2 | . | TRBJ1-3
TGTGCCAGCAGTTACTCTGAGGGCACAGATACGCAGTATTTT | CASSYSEGTDTQYF | . | TRBV6-5 | . | TRBJ2-3
TGCGCCAGCGGGGGCACGAACACCGGGGAGCTGTTTTTT | CASGGTNTGELFF | . | TRBV5-1 | . | TRBJ2-2
TGTGCCAGCTCACCGTTAGGGACAGGGACGTCCCAGCCCCAGCATTTT | CASSPLGTGTSQPQHF | TRBD1 | TRBV18 | . | TRBJ1-5
TGTGCCAGCAAGGCGGTGGTGACCGGGGAGCTGTTTTTT | CASKAVVTGELFF | . | TRBV2 | . | TRBJ2-2
TGTGCCAGCAGTCTCCCTGGGACACATGCTGCCTTACCCTCTGGAAACACCATATATTTT | CASSLPGTHAALPSGNTIYF | . | TRBV27 | once | TRBJ1-3
TGCGCCAGCAGCCAAGATTCGGGGGTCTTGTGGGGCTACACCTTC | CASSQDSGVLWGYTF | . | TRBV4-1 | . | TRBJ1-2
TGTGCCAGCAGGGGTAGCGTAGGGGAAAAACTGTTTTTT | CASRGSVGEKLFF | . | TRBV5-4 | . | TRBJ1-4
TGCGCCAGCAGCCTGGTTAGCGGGAGTAGCTCCTACGAGCAGTACTTC | CASSLVSGSSSYEQYF | TRBD2 | TRBV4-1 | . | TRBJ2-7
TGTGCCAGCAGTATGACTAGTTACGAGCAGTACTTC | CASSMTSYEQYF | . | TRBV6-5 | . | TRBJ2-7
TGTGCCAGCAGTTTATTGATCGTACAGGGTGCTCGGAATGAGCAGTTCTTC | CASSLLIVQGARNEQFF | . | TRBV28 | . | TRBJ2-1
TGTGCCAGCAACCAAGACGGGGATAGCGGGGAGCTGTTTTTT | CASNQDGDSGELFF | . | TRBV3-1/TRBV3-2 | . | TRBJ2-2
TGTGCCAGCAGTTACTATCACCTGGGGCGGATGTACGAGCAGTACTTC | CASSYYHLGRMYEQYF | . | TRBV6-5 | . | TRBJ2-7
TGTGCCACCAGCAGACCCTCCGAAGCTTTCTTT | CATSRPSEAFF | . | TRBV15 | . | TRBJ1-1
TGTGCCAGCAGCCTGGTTGGCGGGAGAGGCCCGAGTTTAGAGACCCAGTACTTC | CASSLVGGRGPSLETQYF | TRBD2 | TRBV7-9 | . | TRBJ2-5
TGTGCCAGCAGCCAGGGAGGGCCTAACATTCAGTACTTC | CASSQGGPNIQYF | TRBD2 | TRBV12-3/TRBV12-4 | . | TRBJ2-4